Listed here are 8 T cell receptor beta chains from one sample, sequenced in a study of human T cells and chemical hapten exposure. TCRdb re-analysed the 5' RACE reads in MiXCR, keeping a single row per CDR3 protein. The repertoire includes some 78,000 distinct CDR3 sequences, approximately 8% of them detected once, and around 2.3% sits in the top ten. Unfractionated whole blood was the source from which total RNA was extracted. The source of these receptors is a male donor in good health.

This clonotype was observed a few times. The chain joins TRBV12-3 or TRBV12-4 to TRBJ1-5, with D perhaps matching TRBD1 (6 bases). Trimming took off 1 base at V and 4 bases at J, with 8 bases between the two ends. This CDR3 comprises 14 residues. Written as DNA, the CDR3 is TGTGCCAGCAGTTTAGGAACAGGGAATCAGCCCCAGCATTTT. This codes for CASSLGTGNQPQHF.

This clonotype was detected only a few times. The chain joins TRBV19 to TRBJ1-1; unclear D gene. Germline V gene data show CDR1 as LNHDA and CDR2 as SQIVND (reference sequence). CDR3 length equals 16 residues. V was clipped by 4 bases and J by 0 bases, with 15 bases between them. CDR3 nucleotides: TGTGCCAGTAGTAACCCACCACGGGTCATGAACACTGAAGCTTTCTTT. Its translation is CASSNPPRVMNTEAFF.

The V call is TRBV12-3 or TRBV12-4, the J call TRBJ2-3; D perhaps matches TRBD1 (5 bases). The CDR3 is made up of 13 amino acids. The V gene lost 5 bases and the J gene lost 1 base, with 7 bases spanning the gap. The CDR3 DNA reads as TGTGCCAGCAGTGAACAGGGCACAGATACGCAGTATTTT. This encodes CASSEQGTDTQYF.

This clonotype has a count of ten or more. This rearrangement joins TRBV3-1 to TRBJ2-3; the D gene could be TRBD1 or TRBD2 (5 bases each). Between the trimmed V and J ends, which lost 0 bases and 7 bases, there was a span of 14 bases. Germline loops: CDR1 LGHDT, CDR2 YNNKEL (reference sequence). This CDR3 spans 15 amino acids. The CDR3 sequence: CASSQDLGPQNTQYF. CDR3 bases: TGTGCCAGCAGCCAAGATCTGGGACCTCAGAATACGCAGTATTTT.

The table lists this clonotype with many counts. J is TRBJ2-1 and V is TRBV10-2; 10 bases align to TRBD2. CDR3 length: 16 residues. CDR1 is WSHSY, CDR2 SAAADI, per germline. Unmatched junction bases numbered 6, after V lost 3 bases and J lost 4 bases. The CDR3 spells CASSEGAGGVYNEQFF. In nucleotides, the CDR3 is TGCGCCAGCAGTGAAGGAGCGGGAGGGGTATACAATGAGCAGTTCTTC.

DNA of the CDR3: TGTGCCAGCAGTTATCGGACTGAGGCGAACACCGGGGAGCTGTTTTTT. Its protein product is CASSYRTEANTGELFF. This chain links TRBV6-2 or TRBV6-3 with TRBJ2-2, with a tentative D call TRBD2 (5 bases). Germline V gene lookup returns CDR1 MNHEY and CDR2 SVGEGT. This CDR3 spans 16 amino acids. V lost 3 bases and J 0 bases, leaving 11 bases between the germline ends.

This clonotype was seen at least ten times. CDR3: CASSWREEETQYF. CDR3 nucleotide sequence: TGTGCCAGCAGTTGGCGGGAAGAGGAGACCCAGTACTTC. This chain uses TRBV27 with TRBJ2-5; D possibly corresponds to TRBD2 (6 bases). CDR1 and CDR2 (germline): MNHEY, SMNVEV (reference sequence). V shed 4 bases and J shed 5 bases, with 11 bases lying between them. CDR3 length: 13 residues.

V gene TRBV5-1 combines with J gene TRBJ1-1; maybe TRBD1 (6 bases). Germline assignment: CDR1 SGHRS and CDR2 YFSETQ. Trimming stripped 0 bases from V and 3 bases from J, with 12 bases between. This CDR3 contains 15 residues. The CDR3 protein is CASSLAQGRDTEAFF. CDR3 bases: TGCGCCAGCAGCTTGGCACAGGGCCGGGACACTGAAGCTTTCTTT.